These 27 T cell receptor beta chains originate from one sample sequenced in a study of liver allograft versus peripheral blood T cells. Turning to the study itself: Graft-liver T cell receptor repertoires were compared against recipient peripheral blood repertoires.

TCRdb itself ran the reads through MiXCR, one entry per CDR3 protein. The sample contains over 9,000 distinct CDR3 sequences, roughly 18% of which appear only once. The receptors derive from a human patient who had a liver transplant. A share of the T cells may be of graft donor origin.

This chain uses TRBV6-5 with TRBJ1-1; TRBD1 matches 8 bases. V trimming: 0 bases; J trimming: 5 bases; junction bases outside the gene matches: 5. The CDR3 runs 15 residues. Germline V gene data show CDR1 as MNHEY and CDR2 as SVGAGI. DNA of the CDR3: TGTGCCAGCAGTTACTCAACAGGGGGGTATACTGAAGCTTTCTTT. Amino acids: CASSYSTGGYTEAFF.

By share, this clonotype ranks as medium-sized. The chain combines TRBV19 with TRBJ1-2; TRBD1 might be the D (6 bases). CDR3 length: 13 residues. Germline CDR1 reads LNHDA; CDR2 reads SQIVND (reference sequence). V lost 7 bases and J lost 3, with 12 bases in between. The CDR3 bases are TGTGCCAGTACCATGGACAGAGACTATGGCTACACCTTC. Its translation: CASTMDRDYGYTF.

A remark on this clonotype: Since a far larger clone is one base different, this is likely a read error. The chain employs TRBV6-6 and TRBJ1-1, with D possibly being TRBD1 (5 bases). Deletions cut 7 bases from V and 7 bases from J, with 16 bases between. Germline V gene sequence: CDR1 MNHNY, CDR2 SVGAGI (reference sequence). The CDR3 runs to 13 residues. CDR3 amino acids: CASKGRVALEAFF. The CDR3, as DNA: TGTGCCAGCAAGGGCAGGGTGGCACTTGAAGCTTTCTTT.

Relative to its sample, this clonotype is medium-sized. The CDR3 coding sequence is TGTGCCAGTAGTATCCTCGACAGTGGTCGCTACACCTTC. Translation: CASSILDSGRYTF. The chain couples TRBV19 to TRBJ1-2; a weak D match, TRBD1 (5 bases). With 3 bases removed from V and 9 bases from J, the gap between germline ends came to 14 bases. The CDR3 has 13 residues. From germline, CDR1 is LNHDA and CDR2 SQIVND (reference sequence).

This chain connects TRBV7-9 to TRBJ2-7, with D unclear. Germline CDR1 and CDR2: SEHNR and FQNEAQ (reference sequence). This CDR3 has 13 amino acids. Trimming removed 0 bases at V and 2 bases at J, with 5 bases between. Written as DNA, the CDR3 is TGTGCCAGCAGCTTAGCAGTTGCCTACGAGCAGTACTTC. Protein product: CASSLAVAYEQYF.

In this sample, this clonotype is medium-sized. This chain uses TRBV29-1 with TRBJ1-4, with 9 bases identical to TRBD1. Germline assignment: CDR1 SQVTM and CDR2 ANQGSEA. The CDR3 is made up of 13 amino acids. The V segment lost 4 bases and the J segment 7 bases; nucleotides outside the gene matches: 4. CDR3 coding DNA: TGCAGCGTTGGTGGACAGGGGTCTGAAAAACTGTTTTTT. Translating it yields CSVGGQGSEKLFF. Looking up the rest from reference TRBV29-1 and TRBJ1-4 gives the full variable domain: SAVISQKPSRDICQRGTSLTIQCQVDSQVTMMFWYRQQPGQSLTLIATANQGSEATYESGFVIDKFPISRPNLTFSTLTVSNMSPEDSSIYLCSVGGQGSEKLFFGSGTQLSVL.

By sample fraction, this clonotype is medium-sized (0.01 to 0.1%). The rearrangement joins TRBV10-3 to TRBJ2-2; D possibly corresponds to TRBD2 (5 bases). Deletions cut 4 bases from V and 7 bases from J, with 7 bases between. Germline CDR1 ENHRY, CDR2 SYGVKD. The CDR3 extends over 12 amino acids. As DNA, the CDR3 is TGTGCCATCAGTGCCGGGGTCGGGGAGCTGTTTTTT. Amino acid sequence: CAISAGVGELFF.

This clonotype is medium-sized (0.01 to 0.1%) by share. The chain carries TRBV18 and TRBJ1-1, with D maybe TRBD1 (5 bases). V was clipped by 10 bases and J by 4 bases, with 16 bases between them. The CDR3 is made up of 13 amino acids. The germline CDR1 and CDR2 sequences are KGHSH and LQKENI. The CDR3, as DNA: TGTGCCACCACAAAGGGGATGGGCACTGAAGCTTTCTTT. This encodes CATTKGMGTEAFF.

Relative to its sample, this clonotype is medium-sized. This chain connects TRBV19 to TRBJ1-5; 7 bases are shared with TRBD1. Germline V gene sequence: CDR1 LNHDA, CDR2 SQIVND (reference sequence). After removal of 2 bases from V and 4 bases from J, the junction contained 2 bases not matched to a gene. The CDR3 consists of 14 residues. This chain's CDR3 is CASSIYRGNQPQHF. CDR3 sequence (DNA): TGTGCCAGTAGTATATACAGGGGTAATCAGCCCCAGCATTTT.

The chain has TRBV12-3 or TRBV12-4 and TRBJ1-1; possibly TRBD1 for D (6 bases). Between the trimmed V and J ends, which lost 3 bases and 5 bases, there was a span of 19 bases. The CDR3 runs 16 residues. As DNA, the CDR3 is TGTGCCAGCAGTTTCCGGAATATGCAGGGGAAAACTGAAGCTTTCTTT. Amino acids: CASSFRNMQGKTEAFF.

CDR3 nucleotide sequence: TGTGCCAGTAGAGGGGGAAACACCATATATTTT. This codes for CASRGGNTIYF. The V gene is TRBV19, the J gene TRBJ1-3; D is undetermined. V lost 6 bases and J lost 4, with 4 bases in between. The CDR3 spans 11 residues. Germline V gene sequence: CDR1 LNHDA, CDR2 SQIVND (reference sequence).

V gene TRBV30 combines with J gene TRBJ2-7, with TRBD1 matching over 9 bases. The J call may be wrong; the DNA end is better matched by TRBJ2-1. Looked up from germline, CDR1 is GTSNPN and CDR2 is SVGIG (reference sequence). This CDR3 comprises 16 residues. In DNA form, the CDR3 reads TGTGCCTGGAATCCTCCCGTGGCCGGGACAGGGAGCGAGCAGTTCTTC. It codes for CAWNPPVAGTGSEQFF.

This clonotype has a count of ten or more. The CDR3 DNA reads as TGTGCCAGCAGCTCAAAGGGGGCCAACGTCCTGACTTTC. Amino acids: CASSSKGANVLTF. The chain recombines TRBV5-6 with TRBJ2-6, with unresolved D. This CDR3 is built from 13 residues. The germline gives CDR1 SGHDT, CDR2 YYEEEE. Trimming left V 3 bases short and J 4 bases short, with 5 bases between.

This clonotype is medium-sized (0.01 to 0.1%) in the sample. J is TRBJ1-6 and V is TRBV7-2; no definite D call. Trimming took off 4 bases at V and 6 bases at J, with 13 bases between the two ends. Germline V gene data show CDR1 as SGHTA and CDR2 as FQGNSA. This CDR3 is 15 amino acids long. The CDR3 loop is CASSSRSRFNSPLHF. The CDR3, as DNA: TGTGCCAGCAGCTCCCGGAGCAGGTTTAATTCACCCCTCCACTTT.

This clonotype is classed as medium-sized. CDR3 in amino acids: CATSDSSPDRVGNQPQHF. The CDR3 nucleotides are TGTGCCACCAGCGACTCATCCCCTGACAGGGTGGGCAATCAGCCCCAGCATTTT. The chain is built from TRBV24-1 and TRBJ1-5; the match to TRBD1 covers 7 bases. The CDR3 length is 18 residues. Germline CDR1 KGHDR, CDR2 SFDVKD. V was clipped by 7 bases and J by 2 bases; unmatched bases: 16.

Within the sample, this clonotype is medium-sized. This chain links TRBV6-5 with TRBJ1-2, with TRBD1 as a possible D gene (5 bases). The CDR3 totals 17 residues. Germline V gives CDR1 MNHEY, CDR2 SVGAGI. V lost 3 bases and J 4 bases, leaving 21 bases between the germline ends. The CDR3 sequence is CASSYRAGLSQGYGYTF. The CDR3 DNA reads TGTGCCAGCAGTTATCGGGCAGGTCTATCTCAGGGCTATGGCTACACCTTC.

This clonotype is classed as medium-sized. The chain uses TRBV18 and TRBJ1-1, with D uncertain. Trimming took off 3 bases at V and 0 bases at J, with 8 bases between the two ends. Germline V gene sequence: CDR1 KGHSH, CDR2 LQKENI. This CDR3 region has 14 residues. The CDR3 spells CASSPRQLNTEAFF. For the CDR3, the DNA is TGTGCCAGCTCACCTAGACAACTGAACACTGAAGCTTTCTTT.

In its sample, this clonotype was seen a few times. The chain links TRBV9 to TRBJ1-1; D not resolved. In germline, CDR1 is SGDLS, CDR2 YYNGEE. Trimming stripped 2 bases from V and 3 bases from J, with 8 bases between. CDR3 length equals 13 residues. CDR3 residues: CASSVTPDTEAFF. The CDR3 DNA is TGTGCCAGCAGCGTCACACCGGACACTGAAGCTTTCTTT. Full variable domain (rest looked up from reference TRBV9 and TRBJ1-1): DSGVTQTPKHLITATGQRVTLRCSPRSGDLSVYWYQQSLDQGLQFLIQYYNGEERAKGNILERFSAQQFPDLHSELNLSSLELGDSALYFCASSVTPDTEAFFGQGTRLTVV.

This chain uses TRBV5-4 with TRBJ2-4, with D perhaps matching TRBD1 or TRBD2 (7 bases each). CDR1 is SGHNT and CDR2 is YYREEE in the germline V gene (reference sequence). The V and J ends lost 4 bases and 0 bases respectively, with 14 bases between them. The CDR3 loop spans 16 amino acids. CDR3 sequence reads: CASSQGGVLAKNIQYF. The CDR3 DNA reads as TGTGCCAGCAGCCAGGGGGGGGTTCTAGCCAAAAACATTCAGTACTTC.

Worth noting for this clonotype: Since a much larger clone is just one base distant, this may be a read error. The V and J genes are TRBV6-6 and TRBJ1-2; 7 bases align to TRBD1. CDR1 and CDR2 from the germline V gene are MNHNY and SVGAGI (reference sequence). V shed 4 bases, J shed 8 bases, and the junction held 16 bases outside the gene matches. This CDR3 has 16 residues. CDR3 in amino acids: CASSWAAQGLGAGYTF. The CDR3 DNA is TGTGCCAGCAGTTGGGCGGCACAGGGGCTCGGGGCAGGCTACACCTTC.

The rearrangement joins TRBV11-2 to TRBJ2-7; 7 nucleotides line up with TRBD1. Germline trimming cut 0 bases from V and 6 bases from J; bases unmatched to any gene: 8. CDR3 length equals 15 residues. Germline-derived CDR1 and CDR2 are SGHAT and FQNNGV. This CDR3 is CASSLDGPAGGEQYF. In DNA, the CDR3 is TGTGCCAGCAGCTTAGATGGACCCGCAGGGGGCGAGCAGTACTTC.

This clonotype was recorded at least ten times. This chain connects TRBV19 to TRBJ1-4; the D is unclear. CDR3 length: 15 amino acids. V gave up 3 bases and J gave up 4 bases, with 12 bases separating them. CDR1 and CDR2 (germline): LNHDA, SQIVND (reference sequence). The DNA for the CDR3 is TGTGCCAGTAGTATCTCGAGACTGCATAATGAAAAACTGTTTTTT. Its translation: CASSISRLHNEKLFF.

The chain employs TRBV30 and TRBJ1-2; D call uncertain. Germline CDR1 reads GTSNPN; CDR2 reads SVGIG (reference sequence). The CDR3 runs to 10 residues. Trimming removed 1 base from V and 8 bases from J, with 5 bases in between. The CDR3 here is CAWSGHGYTF. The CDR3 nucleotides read TGTGCCTGGAGTGGGCACGGCTACACCTTC.

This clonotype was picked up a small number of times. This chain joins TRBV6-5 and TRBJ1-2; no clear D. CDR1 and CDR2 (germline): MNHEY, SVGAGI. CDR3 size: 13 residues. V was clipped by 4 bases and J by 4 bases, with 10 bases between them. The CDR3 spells CASSSYPAYGYTF. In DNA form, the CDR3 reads TGTGCCAGCAGTTCGTACCCCGCCTATGGCTACACCTTC.

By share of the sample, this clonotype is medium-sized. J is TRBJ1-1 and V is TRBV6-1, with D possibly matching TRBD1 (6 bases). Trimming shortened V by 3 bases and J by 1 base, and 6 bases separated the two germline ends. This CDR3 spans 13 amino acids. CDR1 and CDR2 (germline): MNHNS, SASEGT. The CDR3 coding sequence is TGTGCCAGCAGTGACAGGGGGAACACTGAAGCTTTCTTT. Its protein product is CASSDRGNTEAFF.

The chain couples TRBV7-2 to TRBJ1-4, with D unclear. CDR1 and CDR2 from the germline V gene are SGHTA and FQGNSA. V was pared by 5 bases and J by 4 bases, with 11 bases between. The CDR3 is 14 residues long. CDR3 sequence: CASSPPGLNEKLFF. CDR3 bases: TGTGCCAGCAGCCCACCGGGCCTTAATGAAAAACTGTTTTTT.

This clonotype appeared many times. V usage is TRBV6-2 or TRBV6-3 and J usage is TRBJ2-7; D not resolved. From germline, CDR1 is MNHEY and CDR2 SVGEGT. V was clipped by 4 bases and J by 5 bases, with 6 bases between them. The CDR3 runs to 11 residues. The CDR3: CASSSLHEQYF. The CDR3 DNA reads TGTGCCAGCAGTTCTCTCCACGAGCAGTACTTC.